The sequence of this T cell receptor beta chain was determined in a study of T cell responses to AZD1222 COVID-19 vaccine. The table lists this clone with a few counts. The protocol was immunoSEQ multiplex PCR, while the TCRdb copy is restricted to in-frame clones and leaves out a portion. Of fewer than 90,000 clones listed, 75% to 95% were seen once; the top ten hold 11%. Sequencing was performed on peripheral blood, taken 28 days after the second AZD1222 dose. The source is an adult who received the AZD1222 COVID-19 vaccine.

The CDR3 sequence is CASSEGSSSGPYNEQFF. CDR3 bases: TGTGCCAGCAGTGAAGGTTCGTCTAGCGGGCCCTACAATGAGCAGTTCTTC. The chain joins TRBV6-1 to TRBJ2-1; 8 nucleotides match TRBD2. This CDR3 contains 17 residues. The junction had 7 bases not matched to a gene; V was cut back by 1 base and J by 2 bases. CDR1 and CDR2 (germline): MNHNS, SASEGT.